This T cell receptor beta chain appears in the sequencing data of a study of Graves' ophthalmopathy and Graves' hyperthyroidism. The CDR3 spans 14 residues. Per germline, CDR1 SEHNR and CDR2 FQNEAQ (reference sequence). The V gene lost 3 bases and the J gene lost 4 bases, with 10 bases spanning the gap. This clonotype was seen many times. As the template, RNA transcripts were used to amplify TCR beta CDR3 regions. The workflow started with a first-round RT-PCR run with HTBI primers and then moved on to a second-round multiplex PCR. TCRdb redid the calling of the multiplex PCR reads with MiXCR, one entry per CDR3 protein. The sample consists of about 600,000 distinct CDR3 sequences, approximately 37% of them appearing once.

The clonotype originates from an adult man with Graves' hyperthyroidism. This chain uses TRBV7-9 with TRBJ1-3; D is unclear. Sequenced input: peripheral blood or thyroid tissue (not recorded which). The CDR3 spells CASSLDSLGNTIYF. CDR3 DNA: TGTGCCAGCAGCTTGGATTCTCTGGGAAACACCATATATTTT.